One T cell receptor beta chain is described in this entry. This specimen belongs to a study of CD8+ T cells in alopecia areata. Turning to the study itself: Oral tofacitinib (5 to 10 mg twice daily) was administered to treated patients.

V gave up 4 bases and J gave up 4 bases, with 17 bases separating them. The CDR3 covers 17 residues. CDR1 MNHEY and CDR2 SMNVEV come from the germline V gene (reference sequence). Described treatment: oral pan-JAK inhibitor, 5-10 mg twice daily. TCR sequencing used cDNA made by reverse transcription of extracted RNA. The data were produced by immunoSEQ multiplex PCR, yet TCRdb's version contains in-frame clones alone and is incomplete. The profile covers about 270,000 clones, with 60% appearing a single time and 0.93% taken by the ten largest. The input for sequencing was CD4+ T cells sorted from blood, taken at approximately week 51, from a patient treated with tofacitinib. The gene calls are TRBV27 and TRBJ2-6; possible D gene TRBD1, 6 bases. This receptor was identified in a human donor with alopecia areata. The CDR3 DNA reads TGTGCCAGCAGTTCCGAAAAACAGGGAACGGGGGCCAACGTCCTGACTTTC. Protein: CASSSEKQGTGANVLTF.